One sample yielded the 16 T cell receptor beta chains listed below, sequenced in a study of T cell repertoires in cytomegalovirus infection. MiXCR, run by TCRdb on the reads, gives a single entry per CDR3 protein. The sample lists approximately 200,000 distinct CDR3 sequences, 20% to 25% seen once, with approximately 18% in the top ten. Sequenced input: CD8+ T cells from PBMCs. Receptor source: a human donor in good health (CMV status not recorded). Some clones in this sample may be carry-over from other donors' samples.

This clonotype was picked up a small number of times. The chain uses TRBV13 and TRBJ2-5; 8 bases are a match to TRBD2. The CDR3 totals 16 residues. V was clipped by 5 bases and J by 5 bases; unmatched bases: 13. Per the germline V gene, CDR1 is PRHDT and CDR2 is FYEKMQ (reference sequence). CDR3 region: CASSPLSGGVQETQYF. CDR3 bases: TGTGCCAGCAGCCCTCTGAGCGGGGGCGTTCAGGAGACCCAGTACTTC.

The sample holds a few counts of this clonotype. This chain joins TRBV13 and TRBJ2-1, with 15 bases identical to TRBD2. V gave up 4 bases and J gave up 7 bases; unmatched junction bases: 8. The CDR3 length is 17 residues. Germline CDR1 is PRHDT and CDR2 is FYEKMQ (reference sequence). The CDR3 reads CASSSGLAGGPENEQFF. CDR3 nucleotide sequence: TGTGCCAGCAGCTCCGGACTAGCGGGGGGGCCGGAAAATGAGCAGTTCTTC.

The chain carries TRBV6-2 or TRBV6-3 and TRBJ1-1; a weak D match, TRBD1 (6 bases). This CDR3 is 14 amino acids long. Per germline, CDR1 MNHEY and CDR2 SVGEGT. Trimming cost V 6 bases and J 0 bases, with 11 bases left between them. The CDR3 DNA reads TGTGCCAGCAGGGCAGGGGTCATGAACACTGAAGCTTTCTTT. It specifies CASRAGVMNTEAFF.

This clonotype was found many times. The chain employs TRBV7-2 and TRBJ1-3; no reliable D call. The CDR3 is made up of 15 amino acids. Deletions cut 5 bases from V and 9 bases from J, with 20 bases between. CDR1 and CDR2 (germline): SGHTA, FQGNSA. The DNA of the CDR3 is TGTGCCAGCAGCCCAACGCCCAATCCCCGAAGCACCATATATTTT. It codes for CASSPTPNPRSTIYF.

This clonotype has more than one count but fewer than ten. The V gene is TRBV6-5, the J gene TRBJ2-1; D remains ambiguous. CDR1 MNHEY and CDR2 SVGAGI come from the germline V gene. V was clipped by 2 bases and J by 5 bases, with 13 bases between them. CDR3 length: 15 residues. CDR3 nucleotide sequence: TGTGCCAGCAGTTACGTTCATGGACCCCACAATGAGCAGTTCTTC. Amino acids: CASSYVHGPHNEQFF.

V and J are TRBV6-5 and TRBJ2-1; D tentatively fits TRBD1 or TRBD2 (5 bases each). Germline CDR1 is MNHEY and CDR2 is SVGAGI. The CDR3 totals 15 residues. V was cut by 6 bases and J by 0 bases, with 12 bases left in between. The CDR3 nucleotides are TGTGCCAGCAGCTGGGACGAGGTCTCCTACAATGAGCAGTTCTTC. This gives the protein CASSWDEVSYNEQFF.

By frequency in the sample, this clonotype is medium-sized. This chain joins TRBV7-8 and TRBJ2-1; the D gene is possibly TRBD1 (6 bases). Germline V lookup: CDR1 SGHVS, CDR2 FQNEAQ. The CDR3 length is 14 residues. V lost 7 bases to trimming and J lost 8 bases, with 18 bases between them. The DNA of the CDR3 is TGTGCCAGCACCCCCACAGGGTTGGCAGATGAGCAGTTCTTC. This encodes CASTPTGLADEQFF.

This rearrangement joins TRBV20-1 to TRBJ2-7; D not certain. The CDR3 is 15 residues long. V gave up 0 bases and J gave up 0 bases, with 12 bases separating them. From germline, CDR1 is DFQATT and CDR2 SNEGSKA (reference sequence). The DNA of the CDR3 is TGCAGTGCTAGAGATCTCGCGTCTAGCTCCTACGAGCAGTACTTC. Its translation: CSARDLASSSYEQYF.

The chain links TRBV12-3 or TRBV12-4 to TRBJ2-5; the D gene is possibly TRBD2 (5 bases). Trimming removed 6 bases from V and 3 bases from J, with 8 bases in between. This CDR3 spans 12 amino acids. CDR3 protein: CASSTGEETQYF. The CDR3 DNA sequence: TGTGCCAGCAGCACCGGGGAAGAGACCCAGTACTTC.

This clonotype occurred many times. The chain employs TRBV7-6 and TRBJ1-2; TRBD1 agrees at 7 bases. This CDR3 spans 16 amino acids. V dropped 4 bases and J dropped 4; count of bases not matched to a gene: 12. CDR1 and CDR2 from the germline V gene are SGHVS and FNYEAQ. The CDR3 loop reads CASSSGLGQTSYGYTF. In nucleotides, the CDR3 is TGTGCCAGCAGCTCGGGCCTGGGACAGACTTCCTATGGCTACACCTTC.

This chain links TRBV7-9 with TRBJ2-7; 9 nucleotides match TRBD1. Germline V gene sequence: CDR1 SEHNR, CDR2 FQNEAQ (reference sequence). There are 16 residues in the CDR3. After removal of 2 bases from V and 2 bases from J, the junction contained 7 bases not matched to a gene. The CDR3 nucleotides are TGTGCCAGCAGCTTATCGGGGACAGGGTATGCCTACGAGCAGTACTTC. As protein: CASSLSGTGYAYEQYF.

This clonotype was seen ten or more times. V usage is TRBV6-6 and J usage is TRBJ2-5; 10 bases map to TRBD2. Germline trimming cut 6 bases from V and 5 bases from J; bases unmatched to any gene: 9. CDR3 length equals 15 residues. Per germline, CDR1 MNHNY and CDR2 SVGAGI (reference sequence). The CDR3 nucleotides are TGTGCCAGCAGACAAAGCGGGGGGGCATGGGAGACCCAGTACTTC. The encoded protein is CASRQSGGAWETQYF.

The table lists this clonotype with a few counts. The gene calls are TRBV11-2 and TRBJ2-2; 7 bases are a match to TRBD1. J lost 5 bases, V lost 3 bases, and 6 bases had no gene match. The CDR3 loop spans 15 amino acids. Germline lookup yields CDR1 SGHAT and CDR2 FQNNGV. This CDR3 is CASSFRQGWTGELFF. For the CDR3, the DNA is TGTGCCAGCAGCTTTAGACAGGGTTGGACCGGGGAGCTGTTTTTT.

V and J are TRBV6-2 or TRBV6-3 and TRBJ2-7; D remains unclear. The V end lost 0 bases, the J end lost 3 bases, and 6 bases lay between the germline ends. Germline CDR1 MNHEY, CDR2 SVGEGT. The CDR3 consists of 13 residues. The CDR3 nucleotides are TGTGCCAGCAGTTACTCTGCATACTACGAGCAGTACTTC. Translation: CASSYSAYYEQYF.

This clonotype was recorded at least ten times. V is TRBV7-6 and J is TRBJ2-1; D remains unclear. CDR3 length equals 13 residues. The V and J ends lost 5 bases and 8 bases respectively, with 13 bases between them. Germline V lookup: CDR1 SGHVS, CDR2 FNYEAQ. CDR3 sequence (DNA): TGTGCCAGCAGCATCATCCCTGGGGATGAGCAGTTCTTC. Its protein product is CASSIIPGDEQFF.

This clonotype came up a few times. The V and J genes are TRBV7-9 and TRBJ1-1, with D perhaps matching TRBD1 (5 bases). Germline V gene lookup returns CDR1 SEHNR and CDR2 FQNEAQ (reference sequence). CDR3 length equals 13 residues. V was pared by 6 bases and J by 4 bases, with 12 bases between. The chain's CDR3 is CASRTEGSTEAFF. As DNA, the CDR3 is TGTGCCAGCAGAACGGAGGGGAGCACTGAAGCTTTCTTT.